Presented here are 9 T cell receptor beta chains from one specimen sequenced in a study of a mutant IDH1 vaccine in newly diagnosed glioma. Specified time point: week 11, during vaccination. Alongside topical imiquimod, each dose of vaccine comprised 300 ug of mutant IDH1 20-mer peptide. The repertoire was sequenced with immunoSEQ multiplex PCR; TCRdb's copy has only in-frame clones and lacks some. The table shows fewer than 65,000 clones, with about four fifths occurring only once. What these receptors recognize is not known. Here the sequenced sample was PBMCs, taken from a glioma patient whose treatment included an IDH1 peptide vaccine. These receptor sequences come from a man aged 50-60 years with glioma.

V and J are TRBV19 and TRBJ2-2; TRBD1 aligns across 7 bases. Germline CDR1 and CDR2: LNHDA and SQIVND (reference sequence). The ends lost 3 bases at V and 3 bases at J; junction bases unmatched: 7. The CDR3 spans 16 residues. The CDR3 is CASSISWGQYTGELFF. The CDR3 coding sequence is TGTGCCAGTAGTATCTCTTGGGGACAGTACACCGGGGAGCTGTTTTTT.

The chain has TRBV4-1 and TRBJ1-2, with 8 bases fitting TRBD1. Germline values: CDR1 MGHRA, CDR2 YSYEKL. Trimming took 1 base from V and 8 from J; bases not matched to a gene: 12. The CDR3 consists of 16 residues. The CDR3 DNA is TGCGCCAGCAGCCAAGGCAGCGGACAGGGATCAAAAGGCTACACCTTC. Its protein product is CASSQGSGQGSKGYTF.

The CDR3 protein is CASSLEGGEDIQYF. CDR3 coding DNA: TGCGCCAGCAGCTTGGAAGGGGGTGAGGACATTCAGTACTTC. V and J are TRBV5-1 and TRBJ2-4; D might be TRBD1 (6 bases). Trimming removed 0 bases at V and 8 bases at J, with 12 bases between. Germline V gene sequence: CDR1 SGHRS, CDR2 YFSETQ. This CDR3 comprises 14 residues. The full variable domain, its missing parts supplied by reference TRBV5-1 and TRBJ2-4, is KAGVTQTPRYLIKTRGQQVTLSCSPISGHRSVSWYQQTPGQGLQFLFEYFSETQRNKGNFPGRFSGRQFSNSRSEMNVSTLELGDSALYLCASSLEGGEDIQYFGAGTRLSVL.

V usage is TRBV29-1 and J usage is TRBJ1-2; a possible D gene is TRBD1 (6 bases). The CDR3 runs 14 residues. Germline loops: CDR1 SQVTM, CDR2 ANQGSEA. The V end lost 6 bases, the J end lost 3 bases, and 17 bases lay between the germline ends. The CDR3 loop reads CSVSGTPGDYGYTF. CDR3 nucleotide sequence: TGCAGCGTCAGCGGGACACCAGGGGACTATGGCTACACCTTC.

This clone was observed a few times. In nucleotides, the CDR3 is TGTGCCAGCAGCGCTATCCCTACAAGGAACACTGAAGCTTTCTTT. Residues: CASSAIPTRNTEAFF. The chain recombines TRBV9 with TRBJ1-1; the D is unclear. Germline V gives CDR1 SGDLS, CDR2 YYNGEE. The CDR3 runs 15 residues. V lost 3 bases and J 1 base, leaving 13 bases between the germline ends.

V and J are TRBV5-4 and TRBJ2-5; D call uncertain. The CDR3 extends over 17 amino acids. V lost 0 bases, J lost 0 bases, and 15 bases lay in between. The V gene's germline CDR1 is SGHNT and CDR2 YYREEE (reference sequence). CDR3 loop: CASSLGSTPTYQETQYF. CDR3 in DNA: TGTGCCAGCAGCTTGGGATCTACGCCAACATACCAAGAGACCCAGTACTTC. Variable domain in full (rest from reference TRBV5-4 and TRBJ2-5): ETGVTQSPTHLIKTRGQQVTLRCSSQSGHNTVSWYQQALGQGPQFIFQYYREEENGRGNFPPRFSGLQFPNYSSELNVNALELDDSALYLCASSLGSTPTYQETQYFGPGTRLLVL.

A single count supports this clone. The chain carries TRBV7-9 and TRBJ2-6; D call uncertain. CDR1 is SEHNR, CDR2 FQNEAQ, per germline (reference sequence). The CDR3 runs to 15 residues. V was pared by 2 bases and J by 0 bases, with 5 bases between. The CDR3 nucleotides read TGTGCCAGCAGCTTACCTGGCTCTGGGGCCAACGTCCTGACTTTC. This encodes CASSLPGSGANVLTF.

As DNA, the CDR3 is TGTGCCATCAAGGGCGGGGACACAGATACGCAGTATTTT. Protein product: CAIKGGDTDTQYF. This chain joins TRBV10-3 and TRBJ2-3; a possible D gene is TRBD2 (6 bases). Trimming removed 7 bases at V and 2 bases at J, with 10 bases between. The CDR3 contains 13 residues. The germline V gene encodes CDR1 ENHRY and CDR2 SYGVKD.

This clone was seen a single time. V is TRBV19 and J is TRBJ1-1; perhaps TRBD1 as D (6 bases). This CDR3 has 16 residues. V was cut by 6 bases and J by 0 bases, with 17 bases left in between. The V gene's germline CDR1 is LNHDA and CDR2 SQIVND (reference sequence). The CDR3 region has the DNA TGTGCCAGTAGATTACAGGGTCGGGGGATGAACACTGAAGCTTTCTTT. This encodes CASRLQGRGMNTEAFF.